A single sample gave rise to the 8 T cell receptor beta chains below, sequenced in a study of T-cell memory formation after mild COVID-19. From the 5' RACE reads, TCRdb called clonotypes with MiXCR, one entry per CDR3 protein. This sample has fewer than 200,000 distinct CDR3 sequences, with around 20% found just once. Sequenced: PBMCs or a T cell subset sorted from them (not recorded which). These receptors were obtained from a man aged 18 to 30 who had mild COVID-19 (a few samples of this study predate the infection). Cell type and time point are not known.

This clonotype was observed a few times. This chain joins TRBV4-2 and TRBJ2-1, with TRBD2 as a possible D gene (7 bases). CDR3 length: 18 amino acids. Germline CDR1 LGHNA, CDR2 YNFKEQ. Trimming left V 0 bases short and J 3 bases short, with 18 bases between. CDR3 region: CASSQDSLRRGLYNEQFF. Written as DNA, the CDR3 is TGTGCCAGCAGCCAAGACTCTCTAAGGCGGGGGCTCTACAATGAGCAGTTCTTC.

This clonotype was counted between two and nine times. The chain has TRBV18 and TRBJ2-7, with 8 positions matching TRBD1. The CDR3 totals 14 residues. Germline loops: CDR1 KGHSH, CDR2 LQKENI. V lost 0 bases and J lost 3; bases outside the gene matches: 1. CDR3 in amino acids: CASSPPDRVYEQYV. For the CDR3, the DNA is TGTGCCAGCTCACCACCGGACAGGGTCTACGAGCAGTACGTC.

The rearrangement links TRBV7-2 to TRBJ2-3; TRBD2 agrees at 7 bases. CDR1 SGHTA and CDR2 FQGNSA come from the germline V gene. The V and J ends lost 0 bases and 2 bases, in that order; junction bases with no gene match: 5. The CDR3 totals 16 residues. The CDR3 region has the DNA TGTGCCAGCAGCTTAGCCTCCGGGGACTACACAGATACGCAGTATTTT. Its protein is CASSLASGDYTDTQYF. Complete variable domain (other parts from reference TRBV7-2 and TRBJ2-3): GAGVSQSPSNKVTEKGKDVELRCDPISGHTALYWYRQSLGQGLEFLIYFQGNSAPDKSGLPSDRFSAERTGGSVSTLTIQRTQQEDSAVYLCASSLASGDYTDTQYFGPGTRLTVL.

This clonotype was detected ten times or more. The gene calls are TRBV9 and TRBJ2-3, with a tentative D call TRBD1 (5 bases). Germline CDR1 reads SGDLS; CDR2 reads YYNGEE. The V gene lost 4 bases and the J gene lost 0 bases, with 9 bases spanning the gap. The CDR3 is 14 residues long. CDR3 DNA sequence: TGTGCCAGCAGCCCGACAGCTAGCACAGATACGCAGTATTTT. As protein: CASSPTASTDTQYF.

This chain uses TRBV12-3 or TRBV12-4 with TRBJ2-2; the D gene is possibly TRBD2 (6 bases). V was clipped by 6 bases and J by 2 bases, with 13 bases between them. This CDR3 is 15 amino acids long. The CDR3 DNA sequence: TGTGCCAGCAGGTACGGGACTTTTAACACCGGGGAGCTGTTTTTT. Translating it yields CASRYGTFNTGELFF.

In its sample, this clonotype was seen a few times. The chain employs TRBV29-1 and TRBJ2-3; D unresolved. The CDR3 contains 12 residues. The ends were cut back, 4 bases at V and 0 bases at J, with 5 bases in the middle. Germline lookup yields CDR1 SQVTM and CDR2 ANQGSEA. The CDR3 loop reads CSVAGSTDTQYF. The DNA for the CDR3 is TGCAGCGTTGCTGGGAGCACAGATACGCAGTATTTT.

The chain links TRBV4-1 to TRBJ2-2, with TRBD2 identical over 12 bases. CDR1 and CDR2 from the germline V gene are MGHRA and YSYEKL. J gave up 6 bases and V 2 bases, and 4 bases lay outside the gene matches. The CDR3 is made up of 16 amino acids. CDR3 region: CASSQLAGGLSGELFF. As DNA, the CDR3 is TGCGCCAGCAGCCAACTAGCGGGGGGGCTGTCCGGGGAGCTGTTTTTT.

This clonotype showed up just a few times. The genes are TRBV7-2 and TRBJ2-5; 11 positions agree with TRBD1. V shed 4 bases and J 5 bases; nucleotides not matched to a gene: 6. This CDR3 has 15 amino acids. Germline V gene sequence: CDR1 SGHTA, CDR2 FQGNSA. Written as DNA, the CDR3 is TGTGCCAGCAGCTGGACAGGGGGCATTATGGAGACCCAGTACTTC. This gives the protein CASSWTGGIMETQYF.